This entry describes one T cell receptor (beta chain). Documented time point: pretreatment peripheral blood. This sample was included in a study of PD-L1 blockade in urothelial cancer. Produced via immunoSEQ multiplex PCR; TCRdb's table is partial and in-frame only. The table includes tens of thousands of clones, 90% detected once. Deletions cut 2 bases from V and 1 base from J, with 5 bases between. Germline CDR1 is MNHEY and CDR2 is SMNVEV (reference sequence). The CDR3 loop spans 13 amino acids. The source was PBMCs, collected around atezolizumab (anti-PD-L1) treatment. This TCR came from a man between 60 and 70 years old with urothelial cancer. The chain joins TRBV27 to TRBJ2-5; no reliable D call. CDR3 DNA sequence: TGTGCCAGCAGTTTAACTATCCAAGAGACCCAGTACTTC. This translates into CASSLTIQETQYF.